This is a list of T cell receptor beta chains from one sample in a study of blood T cell repertoires in COVID-19. The method was immunoSEQ multiplex PCR; TCRdb's version includes in-frame clones alone and lacks a portion of them. Among roughly 240,000 clones listed, approximately 80% were seen once. Sequencing was done on a sample of peripheral blood. All receptors come from a woman in her seventies with acute or convalescent COVID-19. CDR3s include the opening cysteine and the closing phenylalanine or tryptophan. D genes are given only for firm matches. Expanded clones get a size class; other rows say once, few or many, or leave the size out.

d_call clone_size j_call v_call cdr3_aa cdr3_nt
- - TRBJ2-2 TRBV10-2 CASSGVGTRTGELFF TGCGCCAGCAGTGGGGTAGGGACTCGGACCGGGGAGCTGTTTTTT
TRBD1 - TRBJ1-6 TRBV10-3 CAIRRDRESPLHF TGTGCCATCAGGCGGGACAGGGAGTCACCCCTCCACTTT
- - TRBJ1-1 TRBV27 CASSLRGSTEAFF TGTGCCAGCAGTTTACGGGGATCCACTGAAGCTTTCTTT
- - TRBJ1-1 TRBV11-2 CASSLSPGQNTEAFF TGTGCCAGCAGCTTATCTCCAGGACAGAACACTGAAGCTTTCTTT
TRBD1 few TRBJ1-2 TRBV9 CASSVEWTGASGYTF TGTGCCAGCAGCGTAGAGTGGACAGGGGCCAGTGGCTACACCTTC
TRBD1 - TRBJ1-1 TRBV19 CASRRDRGRTEAFF TGTGCCAGTAGGCGGGACAGGGGGAGAACTGAAGCTTTCTTT
TRBD2 - TRBJ2-3 TRBV18 CASSPGLAGTDTQYF TGTGCCAGCTCACCTGGACTAGCGGGCACAGATACGCAGTATTTT
TRBD1 - TRBJ1-2 TRBV7-2 CASSSGQGAYGYTF TGTGCCAGCAGCTCCGGACAGGGGGCCTATGGCTACACCTTC
- - TRBJ1-2 TRBV2 CASRLQGGYGYTF TGTGCCAGCCGTCTCCAGGGAGGGTATGGCTACACCTTC
- - TRBJ2-5 TRBV12-5 CASGLGTGMEETQYF TGTGCTAGTGGTTTGGGCACGGGGATGGAAGAGACCCAGTACTTC
TRBD2 - TRBJ2-3 TRBV7-2 CASSSIGTSGGRDTQYF TGTGCCAGCAGTTCAATAGGGACTAGCGGGGGCCGGGATACGCAGTATTTT
- - TRBJ1-6 TRBV20-1 CSASRQNSPLHF TGCAGTGCTAGTCGACAGAATTCACCCCTCCACTTT
- - TRBJ2-7 TRBV18 CASSRGTLGPYEQYF TGTGCCAGCTCACGGGGGACATTAGGGCCCTACGAGCAGTACTTC
- - TRBJ2-7 TRBV2 CASGDGGLTYEQYF TGTGCCAGCGGGGACGGGGGGCTAACCTACGAGCAGTACTTC
- - TRBJ2-7 TRBV21-1 CASRGRRTPTYEQYF TGTGCCAGCCGAGGTCGACGGACTCCAACCTACGAGCAGTACTTC
TRBD1 few TRBJ2-3 TRBV30 CAWGSGGRRTDTQYF TGTGCCTGGGGGTCAGGGGGCCGACGCACAGATACGCAGTATTTT
TRBD2 - TRBJ2-3 TRBV6-2/TRBV6-3 CASSYEYSGVGTDTQYF TGTGCCAGCAGTTACGAGTATAGCGGGGTTGGAACAGATACGCAGTATTTT
- - TRBJ2-7 TRBV28 CASSFAVSYEQYF TGTGCCAGCAGTTTTGCAGTCTCCTACGAGCAGTACTTC
- - TRBJ2-5 TRBV20-1 CSARAETQYF TGCAGTGCTAGGGCAGAGACCCAGTACTTC
- - TRBJ2-3 TRBV10-3 CANHDRRVDTQYF TGTGCCAACCACGACCGGAGGGTGGATACGCAGTATTTT
- - TRBJ1-1 TRBV7-9 CASSPGTSMNTEAFF TGTGCCAGCAGCCCCGGGACATCTATGAACACTGAAGCTTTCTTT
- - TRBJ2-1 TRBV6-2/TRBV6-3 CASSYSRGAYNEQFF TGTGCCAGCAGTTACTCCCGGGGGGCGTACAATGAGCAGTTCTTC
- - TRBJ1-6 TRBV3-1/TRBV3-2 CASSQDGGYGKGTYNSPLHF TGTGCCAGCAGCCAAGATGGTGGGTACGGGAAAGGAACCTATAATTCACCCCTCCACTTT
- once TRBJ1-6 TRBV19 CASSPQGSPLHF TGTGCCAGTAGTCCACAGGGTTCACCCCTCCACTTT
- - TRBJ1-5 TRBV4-2 CASSQDNSRVDQPQHF TGTGCCAGCAGCCAAGATAACAGCAGGGTGGATCAGCCCCAGCATTTT
- - TRBJ1-2 TRBV4-3 CASSQDPQGNYGYTF TGCGCCAGCAGCCAAGATCCACAGGGCAACTATGGCTACACCTTC
- - TRBJ1-1 TRBV11-1 CASSQDKGGVTVEAFF TGTGCCAGCAGCCAGGACAAGGGGGGGGTAACGGTCGAAGCTTTCTTT
- - TRBJ1-2 TRBV24-1 CATSDTRGGKNGYTF TGTGCCACCAGTGACACAAGGGGTGGTAAGAATGGCTACACCTTC
- many TRBJ1-4 TRBV7-9 CASSTTGNLNEKLFF TGTGCCAGCAGCACAACCGGGAACTTAAATGAAAAACTGTTTTTT
- - TRBJ1-5 TRBV6-6 CASSPWGGPNQPQHF TGTGCCAGCAGCCCCTGGGGGGGTCCCAATCAGCCCCAGCATTTT
TRBD1 once TRBJ1-1 TRBV3-1/TRBV3-2 CASSPGGTGGAEAFF TGTGCCAGCAGCCCCGGGGGGACAGGGGGGGCTGAAGCTTTCTTT
- - TRBJ2-7 TRBV5-8 CASSPRGGGRSYEQYF TGTGCCAGCAGCCCCCGGGGAGGGGGGAGGTCCTACGAGCAGTACTTC
- once TRBJ2-7 TRBV6-2/TRBV6-3 CASSRTGSYEQYF TGTGCCAGCAGTCGGACTGGGTCCTACGAGCAGTACTTC
- - TRBJ1-2 TRBV18 CASSPGPGDYGYTF TGTGCCAGCTCACCGGGCCCGGGGGACTATGGCTACACCTTC
- - TRBJ2-1 TRBV18 CASSRPGGRNEQFF TGTGCCAGCTCCCGGCCAGGGGGGCGCAATGAGCAGTTCTTC
- few TRBJ1-6 TRBV7-9 CASSPQDSPLHF TGTGCCAGCAGCCCGCAGGATTCACCCCTCCACTTT
- - TRBJ1-6 TRBV25-1 CASRNTGYGSPLHF TGTGCCAGCAGGAATACAGGGTACGGTTCACCCCTCCACTTT
TRBD1 - TRBJ1-2 TRBV18 CASSPQGAKGYTF TGTGCCAGCTCACCACAGGGGGCAAAGGGCTACACCTTC
- few TRBJ2-5 TRBV9 CASSPGTEETQYF TGTGCCAGCAGCCCCGGGACTGAAGAGACCCAGTACTTC
TRBD2 - TRBJ2-7 TRBV11-2 CASSLGLAGLYEQYF TGTGCCAGCAGCCTTGGACTAGCGGGACTCTACGAGCAGTACTTC
- many TRBJ1-5 TRBV7-9 CASSLAAGPYQPQHF TGTGCCAGCAGCTTAGCTGCGGGACCCTACCAGCCCCAGCATTTT
TRBD1 - TRBJ2-7 TRBV7-2 CASSFAGGRYEQYF TGTGCCAGCAGCTTCGCAGGGGGCCGCTACGAGCAGTACTTC
TRBD2 - TRBJ2-3 TRBV9 CASSDGTSGGYTDTQYF TGTGCCAGCAGCGATGGGACTAGCGGGGGTTACACAGATACGCAGTATTTT
TRBD1 once TRBJ1-5 TRBV4-1 CASSLTGVGQPQHF TGCGCCAGCAGCCTGACAGGGGTAGGGCAGCCCCAGCATTTT
TRBD2 - TRBJ2-5 TRBV7-2 CASSLSVAGGPRETQYF TGTGCCAGCAGCTTGAGTGTAGCGGGGGGGCCCCGGGAGACCCAGTACTTC
- - TRBJ1-1 TRBV3-1/TRBV3-2 CASREGLMGVRAFF TGTGCCAGCAGAGAGGGTCTAATGGGCGTAAGGGCTTTCTTT
- once TRBJ2-6 TRBV11-2 CASSQPQTGWGANVLTF TGTGCCAGCAGCCAACCACAAACAGGGTGGGGGGCCAACGTCCTGACTTTC
TRBD1 few TRBJ1-2 TRBV2 CASSEARQGDGYTF TGTGCCAGCAGTGAAGCGCGTCAGGGGGATGGCTACACCTTC
- - TRBJ2-1 TRBV5-1 CASKNGGLEEQFF TGCGCCAGCAAAAACGGGGGTCTCGAGGAGCAGTTCTTC
TRBD1 - TRBJ1-2 TRBV6-1 CASSKGGIGGVDGYTF TGTGCCAGCAGTAAAGGAGGAATAGGGGGCGTGGATGGCTACACCTTC
- - TRBJ2-7 TRBV12-3/TRBV12-4 CASSPYRSDEQYF TGTGCCAGCAGCCCCTACCGTTCCGACGAGCAGTACTTC
- - TRBJ2-2 TRBV7-2 CASSVREVGTGELFF TGTGCCAGCAGCGTCAGGGAAGTAGGCACCGGGGAGCTGTTTTTT
- - TRBJ2-4 TRBV28 CASSLSLNIQYF TGTGCCAGCAGTTTATCCTTGAACATTCAGTACTTC
TRBD1 - TRBJ1-1 TRBV24-1 CATSDSTGVMNTEAFF TGTGCCACCAGTGATTCGACAGGGGTGATGAACACTGAAGCTTTCTTT
TRBD1 - TRBJ1-1 TRBV30 CAWSVTGVGTEAFF TGTGCCTGGAGTGTGACAGGGGTCGGGACTGAAGCTTTCTTT
- once TRBJ1-2 TRBV5-6 CASNPAGVYGYTF TGTGCCAGCAACCCGGCAGGGGTCTATGGCTACACCTTC
- - TRBJ1-2 TRBV7-9 CASSLAGTRGYTF TGTGCCAGCAGCTTAGCGGGGACTCGAGGCTACACCTTC
TRBD1 - TRBJ1-6 TRBV5-1 CASSTGTGNFNSPLHF TGCGCCAGCAGCACCGGGACAGGGAATTTCAATTCACCCCTCCACTTT